The 7 T cell receptor beta chains in this list originate from one sample, sequenced in a study of cytomegalovirus exposure and HLA in healthy donors. Primers for the PCR totalled 60 Vbeta and 13 Jbeta. Libraries were prepared by immunoSEQ multiplex PCR; TCRdb keeps only in-frame clonotypes and omits some of them. This sample has 180,000 or so clones; 60% to 80% occur once, and the top ten carry 7.7%. The sample was PBMCs. All receptors come from a middle-aged woman in good health and CMV-seropositive.

CDR3 residues: CASRPDRDNYGYTF. The CDR3 DNA follows: TGTGCCAGCAGGCCGGACAGGGATAACTATGGCTACACCTTC. The gene calls are TRBV2 and TRBJ1-2, with TRBD1 identical over 8 bases. This CDR3 comprises 14 residues. The ends lost 6 bases at V and 1 base at J; junction bases unmatched: 4. The germline V gene encodes CDR1 SNHLY and CDR2 FYNNEI.

The chain joins TRBV6-5 to TRBJ1-5; the D is unclear. The CDR3 covers 15 residues. Trimming removed 0 bases at V and 0 bases at J, with 6 bases between. The germline gives CDR1 MNHEY, CDR2 SVGAGI. CDR3 sequence: CASSYSRDSNQPQHF. As DNA, the CDR3 is TGTGCCAGCAGTTACTCGCGAGATAGCAATCAGCCCCAGCATTTT.

In nucleotides, the CDR3 is TGTGCCAGCAGCTTAGGACAGGCGGGTACCTACGAGCAGTACTTC. Its protein product is CASSLGQAGTYEQYF. This chain connects TRBV7-9 to TRBJ2-7, with a possible D match to TRBD1 (6 bases). From germline, CDR1 is SEHNR and CDR2 FQNEAQ (reference sequence). Trimming pared 1 base from V and 2 bases from J, leaving 12 bases between. The CDR3 is 15 amino acids.

The chain links TRBV11-2 to TRBJ2-1; D possibly uses TRBD1 or TRBD2 (6 bases each). Germline V gives CDR1 SGHAT, CDR2 FQNNGV. CDR3 length: 16 amino acids. Trimming removed 5 bases at V and 5 bases at J, with 19 bases between. The CDR3 spells CASSLGGLEIDNEQFF. CDR3 in DNA: TGTGCCAGCAGCCTAGGGGGACTGGAGATAGACAATGAGCAGTTCTTC.

This chain connects TRBV7-9 to TRBJ1-3; D call uncertain. Germline lookup yields CDR1 SEHNR and CDR2 FQNEAQ (reference sequence). CDR3 length equals 14 residues. V was clipped by 1 base and J by 8 bases, with 12 bases between them. CDR3 region: CASSLEGRRDTIYF. Written as DNA, the CDR3 is TGTGCCAGCAGCTTAGAAGGGAGACGGGACACCATATATTTT.

This chain links TRBV5-1 with TRBJ1-4, with TRBD1 matching 9 bases. This CDR3 is built from 15 residues. Losses at the gene ends were 3 bases for V and 7 bases for J; bases not matched to a gene: 7. CDR1 is SGHRS and CDR2 is YFSETQ in the germline V gene. CDR3 nucleotides: TGCGCCAGCAGCTCGCAACAGGGGGCGGGTGAAAAACTGTTTTTT. Its translation: CASSSQQGAGEKLFF. Combining the CDR3 with reference TRBV5-1 and TRBJ1-4 gives the whole variable domain KAGVTQTPRYLIKTRGQQVTLSCSPISGHRSVSWYQQTPGQGLQFLFEYFSETQRNKGNFPGRFSGRQFSNSRSEMNVSTLELGDSALYLCASSSQQGAGEKLFFGSGTQLSVL.

The CDR3: CASSVTTVGAGIRYEQYF. CDR3 in DNA: TGTGCCAGCAGCGTTACAACCGTCGGAGCGGGCATTCGGTACGAGCAGTACTTC. The J gene is TRBJ2-7, the V gene TRBV7-2; possible D gene TRBD2, 6 bases. CDR1 is SGHTA, CDR2 FQGNSA, per germline. Trimming removed 5 bases from V and 4 bases from J, with 27 bases in between. This CDR3 is built from 18 residues.